These 3 T cell receptor beta chains share one sample of origin, sequenced in a study of kidney transplant recipient with SARS-CoV-2 infection. TCRdb fed the reads into MiXCR, producing one record per CDR3 protein. There are about 240,000 distinct CDR3 sequences in the sample; about 30% occur only once, and roughly 7% lies in the top ten. The sample in question was a blood sample, obtained at baseline and between days 110 and 120 from a kidney transplant recipient. Receptors were obtained from a male patient between 25 and 40 years old who had COVID-19 and was a kidney transplant recipient. Part of the T cells may come from the graft donor.

This clonotype was detected only a few times. The chain recombines TRBV2 with TRBJ2-1, with TRBD2 matching 9 bases. This CDR3 is built from 15 residues. The V gene end was trimmed by 3 bases and the J gene end by 8 bases; junction bases not matched to a gene: 8. Germline V lookup: CDR1 SNHLY, CDR2 FYNNEI. The CDR3 sequence: CASSDLAGPGDEQFF. CDR3 DNA sequence: TGTGCCAGCAGTGATCTAGCGGGGCCTGGGGATGAGCAGTTCTTC.

Note on this clonotype: It may be a read error: a sequence one base away is much more abundant. This chain uses TRBV6-6 with TRBJ1-2; 7 bases match TRBD1. CDR1 is MNHNY and CDR2 is SVGAGI in the germline V gene (reference sequence). CDR3 length equals 17 residues. Losses at the gene ends were 5 bases for V and 4 bases for J; bases not matched to a gene: 16. The CDR3 bases are TGTGCCAGCAGTAAGTGGACAGGTGGGAAAAAGACCTATGGCTACACCTTC. This codes for CASSKWTGGKKTYGYTF.

This clonotype was seen many times. The gene calls are TRBV15 and TRBJ1-4; 11 nucleotides align to TRBD1. Germline-derived CDR1 and CDR2 are LNHNV and YYDKDF (reference sequence). There are 14 residues in the CDR3. V gave up 3 bases and J gave up 13 bases; unmatched junction bases: 7. This chain's CDR3 is CATSRGQGVEGLFF. CDR3 in DNA: TGTGCCACCAGCAGGGGACAGGGGGTGGAAGGACTGTTTTTT.